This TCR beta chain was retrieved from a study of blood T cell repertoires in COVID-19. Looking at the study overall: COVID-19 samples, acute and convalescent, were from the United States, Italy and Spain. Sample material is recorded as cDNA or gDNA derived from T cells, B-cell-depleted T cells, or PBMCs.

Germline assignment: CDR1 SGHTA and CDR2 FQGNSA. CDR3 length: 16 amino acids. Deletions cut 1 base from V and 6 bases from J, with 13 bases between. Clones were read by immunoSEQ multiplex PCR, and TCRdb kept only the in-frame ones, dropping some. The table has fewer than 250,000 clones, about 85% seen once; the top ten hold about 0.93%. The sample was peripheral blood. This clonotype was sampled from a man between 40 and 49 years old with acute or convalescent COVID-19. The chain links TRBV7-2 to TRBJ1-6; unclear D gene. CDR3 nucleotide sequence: TGTGCCAGCAGCTTAGTCGCAGTTAAGATTAATTCACCCCTCCACTTT. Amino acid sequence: CASSLVAVKINSPLHF.